The next 12 T cell receptor beta chains were all read from a single sample in a study of immune characterization of retroperitoneal liposarcoma. Each CDR3 protein is one row after TCRdb ran MiXCR on the PCR reads. The sample contains fewer than 9,000 distinct CDR3 sequences, roughly 30% of which appear only once. Material: blood. These TCRs come from a male donor with retroperitoneal liposarcoma.

Ten or more counts support this clonotype. The chain couples TRBV27 to TRBJ1-4; 9 positions match TRBD1. The CDR3 runs 14 residues. After removal of 6 bases from V and 3 bases from J, the junction contained 2 bases not matched to a gene. Germline loops: CDR1 MNHEY, CDR2 SMNVEV (reference sequence). The CDR3 region is CASSRQGANEKLFF. The CDR3 nucleotides read TGTGCCAGCAGCCGACAGGGGGCTAATGAAAAACTGTTTTTT.

J is TRBJ2-1 and V is TRBV27; D remains unclear. TRBJ2-7 matches the DNA end more closely, so the J call is doubtful. The germline gives CDR1 MNHEY, CDR2 SMNVEV (reference sequence). This CDR3 contains 14 residues. CDR3 in DNA: TGTGCCAGCAGTACGAGAGCACCCTACAATGAGCAGTACTTC. Its translation is CASSTRAPYNEQYF.

This clonotype is categorized as medium-sized. V usage is TRBV6-1 and J usage is TRBJ2-1; tentative D call: TRBD1 (6 bases). The J call is uncertain, as TRBJ2-7 better fits the DNA end. Germline V lookup: CDR1 MNHNS, CDR2 SASEGT. This CDR3 region has 12 residues. CDR3 region: CASSKAQGEQYF. The CDR3 DNA reads as TGTGCCAGCAGTAAGGCACAGGGTGAGCAGTACTTC.

This clonotype has only a few counts. This chain connects TRBV12-3 or TRBV12-4 to TRBJ2-1; D is undetermined. The closer fit of TRBJ2-7 to the DNA end suggests the J call may be wrong. The CDR3 sequence is 11 residues long. Written as DNA, the CDR3 is TGTGCCAGCGGACCCCTAGGCGAGCAGTACTTC. This encodes CASGPLGEQYF.

This clonotype is medium-sized (0.01 to 0.1%) within its sample. The rearrangement uses TRBV27 and TRBJ2-1; tentatively, D is TRBD2 (6 bases). The CDR3 length is 14 residues. Germline CDR1 reads MNHEY; CDR2 reads SMNVEV (reference sequence). The V and J ends lost 3 bases and 9 bases respectively, with 15 bases between them. The CDR3 nucleotides read TGTGCCAGCAGTTTCCTCGGACTAAGAGGTGAGCAGTTCTTC. As protein: CASSFLGLRGEQFF.

This clonotype has just a few counts. The chain carries TRBV12-3 or TRBV12-4 and TRBJ2-1; D gene ambiguous. The assigned J gene may be wrong: the sequence end matches TRBJ2-7 better. The CDR3 extends over 13 amino acids. CDR3 loop: CASSLSTYNEQYF. CDR3 in DNA: TGTGCCAGCAGTTTAAGTACGTACAATGAGCAGTACTTC.

CDR3 sequence: CASSQGDVRWAGELFF. The DNA for the CDR3 is TGTGCCAGCAGCCAAGGAGACGTGCGGTGGGCCGGGGAGCTGTTTTTT. The rearrangement links TRBV4-2 to TRBJ2-2, with D hard to call. CDR1 is LGHNA, CDR2 YNFKEQ, per germline. CDR3 length: 16 amino acids. V dropped 1 base and J dropped 6 bases, with 15 bases sitting between them.

This clonotype was detected many times. The rearrangement uses TRBV4-2 and TRBJ2-1, with D unclear. The ends were cut back, 2 bases at V and 9 bases at J, with 8 bases in the middle. CDR1 and CDR2 (germline): LGHNA, YNFKEQ. The CDR3 is 12 residues long. In DNA form, the CDR3 reads TGTGCCAGCAGCCAACTCACAAGTGAGCAGTTCTTC. Amino acids: CASSQLTSEQFF.

This clonotype is deemed medium-sized. CDR3 in amino acids: CASLAGKETDTQYF. CDR3 DNA: TGTGCCAGCTTAGCGGGAAAGGAGACAGATACGCAGTATTTT. The chain carries TRBV6-1 and TRBJ2-3, with 8 positions matching TRBD2. The CDR3 covers 14 residues. Germline trimming cut 8 bases from V and 3 bases from J; bases unmatched to any gene: 7. In germline, CDR1 is MNHNS, CDR2 SASEGT.

This clonotype was seen once. The chain combines TRBV20-1 with TRBJ2-1, with 13 bases that match TRBD2. The CDR3 is 15 residues long. The trim removed 5 bases at V and 8 bases at J, leaving 9 bases unmatched. CDR1 and CDR2 (germline): DFQATT, SNEGSKA (reference sequence). CDR3 nucleotide sequence: TGCAGTGCTTCACTAGCGGGAGGGCCGTGGTATGAGCAGTTCTTC. It encodes CSASLAGGPWYEQFF.

This chain uses TRBV12-3 or TRBV12-4 with TRBJ2-1; TRBD2 matches 12 bases. The CDR3 covers 17 residues. V lost 5 bases to trimming and J lost 6 bases; unmatched junction nucleotides: 11. CDR3 sequence: CASSHRGASGRANEQFF. In nucleotides, the CDR3 is TGTGCCAGCAGTCACCGAGGGGCTAGCGGGAGGGCCAATGAGCAGTTCTTC.

This chain uses TRBV12-3 or TRBV12-4 with TRBJ1-1; possible D gene TRBD1, 5 bases. V lost 5 bases to trimming and J lost 6 bases, with 19 bases between them. The CDR3 loop spans 15 amino acids. The CDR3 sequence: CASSKPYGAGPEAFF. The CDR3 DNA reads TGTGCCAGCAGTAAACCTTATGGGGCGGGTCCTGAAGCTTTCTTT.